What follows is one T cell receptor beta chain and its context. Its antigen is unidentified. The data are from a study of T cell responses to AZD1222 COVID-19 vaccine. Findings and limits, study-wide: Spike-specific TCRs gained breadth and depth after people received two AZD1222 doses.

Combined were second doses at about 4 or about 12 weeks. Looked up from germline, CDR1 is LGHDT and CDR2 is YNNKEL (reference sequence). CDR3 length: 14 residues. The V gene lost 4 bases and the J gene lost 9 bases, with 16 bases spanning the gap. Here immunoSEQ multiplex PCR was the method, and the copy in TCRdb shows in-frame clones only, minus some. The sample has over 130,000 clones; roughly 92% are singletons. The sample consisted of peripheral blood, taken 28 days after the second AZD1222 dose. The J gene is TRBJ1-5, the V gene TRBV3-1 (or the pseudogene TRBV3-2); D uncertain. The sequence was collected from an adult who received the AZD1222 COVID-19 vaccine. The chain's CDR3 is CASSPLVYSGPQHF. For the CDR3, the DNA is TGTGCCAGCAGCCCCCTAGTCTATTCGGGGCCCCAGCATTTT.